This T cell receptor beta chain was observed in a study of T cells in Graves' hyperthyroidism and ophthalmopathy (dated by TCRdb to about 2019). Turning to the overall study: Peripheral blood samples were taken at the time of initial diagnosis, prior to any treatment. A discovery cohort of about 96 patients, about 43 with Graves' ophthalmopathy and under 60 with stable Graves' hyperthyroidism, was used to find distinguishing TCR V-J signatures. Prospective prediction of ophthalmopathy was tested in an independent validation cohort of approximately 19 hyperthyroidism patients and 15 to 17 patients who later progressed to ophthalmopathy. The roughly 94 discovery patients were randomly divided into training and test sets at a 7:3 ratio. In roughly six Graves' hyperthyroidism patients, the study also compared T-cell repertoires from thyroid tissue with T-cell repertoires from blood. Once sampling was done, hyperthyroidism patients were given methimazole at a starting dose of 30 mg daily, whereas ophthalmopathy patients were given high-dose intravenous methylprednisolone. The paper reports TCR Vbeta CDR3 sequencing of some 140 peripheral blood samples: around 45 ophthalmopathy, around 80 hyperthyroidism and around 17 progressor patients. General conclusions and limits of the study: Sample size was not statistically predetermined, and blinding of investigators to group allocation was not performed. A model built on a 13 V-J signature distinguished ophthalmopathy from stable hyperthyroidism, reaching 85% to 90% sensitivity and approximately 81% specificity in cross-validation and 80%/75% in testing. Blood samples also contained most of the expanded thyroid clonotypes (frequency above 0.001), which suggests that blood repertoires may reflect thyroid immune responses. In validation, the model predicted progression to ophthalmopathy with approximately 71% sensitivity and less than 80% specificity, a median of roughly seven months before onset.

Graves' hyperthyroidism was defined as stable when no progression to ophthalmopathy occurred over 18 months of follow-up. Hyperthyroidism patients were aged 18 to 65 years and newly diagnosed, with disease duration of less than 2 months. The study excluded patients with uncontrolled infections, other autoimmune diseases, pregnancy or lactation. Diagnoses were based on clinical symptoms, serum thyroxine and TRAb, thyroid ultrasound and orbital computed tomography. Ficoll-Paque density gradient centrifugation was used to isolate PBMCs from 8 to 10 ml of fresh peripheral blood. Total RNA was extracted using Trizol reagent, and RNA quality was assessed on an Agilent 2100 Bioanalyzer. Unmatched junction bases come to 10, with V trimmed by 0 bases and J by 3 bases. The CDR3 covers 20 residues, taking in both the cysteine and the phenylalanine. Kept here is only the CDR3 DNA, which spans 60 bases and is read in frame from base 1. For CDR1 and CDR2, the germline V gene lists LGHNA and YSLEER.

Note on this clonotype: What this receptor recognizes is not known. Base quality data are lacking; no much larger clone is found one base away.

The TCR beta CDR3 regions were amplified from RNA transcripts. The first round of RT-PCR for the TCR CDR3 was performed with the HTBI primer set and the Qiagen OneStep RT-PCR kit. The libraries were constructed in a second round of multiplex PCR and then size-selected and purified. Libraries were sequenced paired-end with 100 bp reads on an Illumina HiSeq2000. Under the source paper's analysis protocol: SOAPnuke was used to process the raw data, with reads discarded if the reads contained adapters or uncalled bases, had a mean Phred below 15, or lacked an exact constant-primer or identifier match. COPE v1.2.5 was used to merge high-quality paired reads, and clonotypes were defined as unique nucleotide sequences. MiTCR v1.1 was used to align clonotypes to the IMGT TRBV, TRBD and TRBJ reference segments. Only V-J combinations with frequency above 0.0001, covering about 99% of repertoires, were analysed. The TCS score was defined as F50 (clonal expansion) divided by E x V (chaos), with BLOSUM62-based TCRdist calculated between CDR3 peptides within each V-J. Welch's t-statistics and random forest reduced several hundred V-J features to some 14, which were used in a naive Bayes classifier (R e1071). The public reads were reprocessed in TCRdb via fastp at Q25 and MiXCR, keeping in-frame beta chains. Every distinct CDR3 protein forms one entry, paired with its most common genes and DNA. The V and J calls and clone size come from TCRdb's table, not from the authors' own analysis. The sample table records some 770,000 distinct CDR3 sequences; roughly 17% of these occur just once. Around 7.7% of the sample lies in the top ten.

This sequence was found in a man younger than 30 with Graves' hyperthyroidism. The chain couples TRBV4-3 to TRBJ2-1; the central 14 bases match TRBD2. Sequencing input: blood. The sequenced DNA is TGCGCCAGCAGCCAAGAATGGGGACTAGCGGGAGTCCAGGGCTACAATGAGCAGTTCTTC. The encoded protein is CASSQEWGLAGVQGYNEQFF.